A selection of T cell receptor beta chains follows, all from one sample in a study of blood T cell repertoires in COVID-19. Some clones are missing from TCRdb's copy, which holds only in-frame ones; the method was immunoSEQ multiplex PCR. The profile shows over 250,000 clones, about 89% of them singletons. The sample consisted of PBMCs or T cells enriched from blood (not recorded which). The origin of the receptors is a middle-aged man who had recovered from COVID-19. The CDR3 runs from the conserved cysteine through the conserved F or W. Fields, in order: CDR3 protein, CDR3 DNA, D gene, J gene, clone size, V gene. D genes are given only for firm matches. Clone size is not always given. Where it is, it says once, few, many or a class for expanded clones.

CDR3 protein: CASSQDDRTALNYGYTF; CDR3 DNA: TGCGCCAGCAGCCAAGACGACAGGACCGCACTTAACTATGGCTACACCTTC; D gene: -; J gene: TRBJ1-2; clone size: -; V gene: TRBV4-3
CDR3 protein: CATSPAQGQGIQPQHF; CDR3 DNA: TGTGCCACCAGCCCAGCCCAGGGACAGGGTATCCAGCCCCAGCATTTT; D gene: TRBD1; J gene: TRBJ1-5; clone size: -; V gene: TRBV15
CDR3 protein: CATSGGHEKLFF; CDR3 DNA: TGTGCCACCAGCGGAGGGCACGAAAAACTGTTTTTT; D gene: -; J gene: TRBJ1-4; clone size: -; V gene: TRBV15
CDR3 protein: CASSLVSGNTDTQYF; CDR3 DNA: TGTGCCAGCAGCTTAGTTTCGGGAAACACAGATACGCAGTATTTT; D gene: -; J gene: TRBJ2-3; clone size: -; V gene: TRBV7-2
CDR3 protein: CASSGQGAASGGSYEQYF; CDR3 DNA: TGTGCCAGCTCAGGGCAGGGGGCTGCTAGCGGGGGTTCATACGAGCAGTACTTC; D gene: TRBD2; J gene: TRBJ2-7; clone size: -; V gene: TRBV18
CDR3 protein: CASSPLLLGAKKTQYF; CDR3 DNA: TGTGCCAGCAGCCCCCTACTTTTGGGCGCGAAGAAGACCCAGTACTTC; D gene: -; J gene: TRBJ2-5; clone size: -; V gene: TRBV9
CDR3 protein: CASSVGTSGDTGELFF; CDR3 DNA: TGTGCCAGCAGCGTCGGGACTAGCGGGGACACCGGGGAGCTGTTTTTT; D gene: TRBD2; J gene: TRBJ2-2; clone size: -; V gene: TRBV11-3
CDR3 protein: CASSPGPGPLNQPQHF; CDR3 DNA: TGTGCCAGCAGTCCAGGGCCCGGGCCCCTTAATCAGCCCCAGCATTTT; D gene: -; J gene: TRBJ1-5; clone size: -; V gene: TRBV27
CDR3 protein: CASSLRGHYNEQFF; CDR3 DNA: TGTGCCAGCAGTTTAAGGGGTCATTACAATGAGCAGTTCTTC; D gene: -; J gene: TRBJ2-1; clone size: -; V gene: TRBV27
CDR3 protein: CASSLDGGAGELFF; CDR3 DNA: TGTGCCAGCAGCTTAGACGGGGGGGCCGGGGAGCTGTTTTTT; D gene: TRBD2; J gene: TRBJ2-2; clone size: -; V gene: TRBV7-8
CDR3 protein: CASSQVPGSNQPQHF; CDR3 DNA: TGCGCCAGCAGCCAAGTCCCAGGAAGCAATCAGCCCCAGCATTTT; D gene: -; J gene: TRBJ1-5; clone size: -; V gene: TRBV4-1
CDR3 protein: CASSYFQATRTTEAFF; CDR3 DNA: TGTGCCAGCAGTTACTTCCAGGCAACGCGAACCACTGAAGCTTTCTTT; D gene: -; J gene: TRBJ1-1; clone size: -; V gene: TRBV6-5
CDR3 protein: CASGLDWVVIPGELFF; CDR3 DNA: TGTGCTAGTGGTTTAGACTGGGTAGTCATACCCGGGGAGCTGTTTTTT; D gene: -; J gene: TRBJ2-2; clone size: -; V gene: TRBV12-5
CDR3 protein: CASSYSAGSYEQYF; CDR3 DNA: TGTGCCAGCAGTTACTCGGCAGGGTCCTACGAGCAGTACTTC; D gene: -; J gene: TRBJ2-7; clone size: -; V gene: TRBV6-5
CDR3 protein: CASSQVEGAGYEQYF; CDR3 DNA: TGTGCCAGCAGCCAAGTGGAGGGAGCCGGCTACGAGCAGTACTTC; D gene: -; J gene: TRBJ2-7; clone size: -; V gene: TRBV3-1/TRBV3-2
CDR3 protein: CASSRPGLAGTVTGELFF; CDR3 DNA: TGTGCCAGCAGCCGACCGGGACTAGCGGGAACTGTGACCGGGGAGCTGTTTTTT; D gene: TRBD2; J gene: TRBJ2-2; clone size: -; V gene: TRBV7-8
CDR3 protein: CASGFNPGQVNTEAFF; CDR3 DNA: TGTGCTAGTGGTTTCAATCCGGGACAGGTAAACACTGAAGCTTTCTTT; D gene: TRBD1; J gene: TRBJ1-1; clone size: once; V gene: TRBV12-5
CDR3 protein: CASSPSKEQYF; CDR3 DNA: TGTGCCAGCAGCCCCTCTAAGGAGCAGTACTTC; D gene: -; J gene: TRBJ2-7; clone size: once; V gene: TRBV7-2
CDR3 protein: CASRTTGNGSPLHF; CDR3 DNA: TGTGCCAGCAGAACCACAGGGAATGGTTCACCCCTCCACTTT; D gene: -; J gene: TRBJ1-6; clone size: -; V gene: TRBV21-1
CDR3 protein: CATSRDLGRMNEQYF; CDR3 DNA: TGTGCCACCAGCAGGGACCTCGGGAGAATGAACGAGCAGTACTTC; D gene: -; J gene: TRBJ2-7; clone size: few; V gene: TRBV15
CDR3 protein: CAIRQGDLGGYTF; CDR3 DNA: TGTGCCATCAGACAGGGGGACCTGGGGGGCTACACCTTC; D gene: TRBD1; J gene: TRBJ1-2; clone size: -; V gene: TRBV10-3
CDR3 protein: CASSSVTGQDYNEQFF; CDR3 DNA: TGCGCCAGCAGCTCAGTCACGGGACAGGACTACAATGAGCAGTTCTTC; D gene: TRBD1; J gene: TRBJ2-1; clone size: -; V gene: TRBV5-1
CDR3 protein: CASSLAEALGYTF; CDR3 DNA: TGCGCCAGCAGCTTGGCCGAGGCCCTTGGCTACACCTTC; D gene: -; J gene: TRBJ1-2; clone size: -; V gene: TRBV5-1
CDR3 protein: CASSPPVNTDTQYF; CDR3 DNA: TGTGCCAGCAGCCCCCCGGTAAACACAGATACGCAGTATTTT; D gene: -; J gene: TRBJ2-3; clone size: -; V gene: TRBV11-2
CDR3 protein: CSVRTGGNTEAFF; CDR3 DNA: TGCAGCGTCAGGACAGGCGGGAACACTGAAGCTTTCTTT; D gene: TRBD1; J gene: TRBJ1-1; clone size: -; V gene: TRBV29-1
CDR3 protein: CASSLLGGMSYEQYF; CDR3 DNA: TGCGCCAGCAGTCTTCTCGGGGGTATGTCCTACGAGCAGTACTTC; D gene: -; J gene: TRBJ2-7; clone size: few; V gene: TRBV4-1
CDR3 protein: CASSPTSGRSHEQYF; CDR3 DNA: TGTGCCAGCAGCCCGACTAGCGGGAGGTCCCACGAGCAGTACTTC; D gene: TRBD2; J gene: TRBJ2-7; clone size: -; V gene: TRBV7-2
CDR3 protein: CASSSDRALMTEAFF; CDR3 DNA: TGTGCCAGCAGCTCGGACAGGGCGCTCATGACTGAAGCTTTCTTT; D gene: TRBD1; J gene: TRBJ1-1; clone size: -; V gene: TRBV7-2
CDR3 protein: CASSIATGSLYYGYTF; CDR3 DNA: TGTGCCAGTAGTATAGCAACAGGGTCCCTATACTATGGCTACACCTTC; D gene: -; J gene: TRBJ1-2; clone size: -; V gene: TRBV19
CDR3 protein: CASSFTGGHQPQHF; CDR3 DNA: TGTGCCAGCAGCTTTACAGGGGGACATCAGCCCCAGCATTTT; D gene: TRBD1; J gene: TRBJ1-5; clone size: -; V gene: TRBV5-8
CDR3 protein: CASSTRQGRENEKLFF; CDR3 DNA: TGTGCCAGTAGTACCAGACAGGGTCGAGAGAATGAAAAACTGTTTTTT; D gene: TRBD1; J gene: TRBJ1-4; clone size: -; V gene: TRBV19
CDR3 protein: CASSLTGNNYGYTF; CDR3 DNA: TGTGCCAGCAGTTTAACGGGTAATAACTATGGCTACACCTTC; D gene: -; J gene: TRBJ1-2; clone size: few; V gene: TRBV28
CDR3 protein: CASSYRGQGAYEQYF; CDR3 DNA: TGTGCCAGCAGTTACAGGGGACAGGGGGCCTACGAGCAGTACTTC; D gene: TRBD1; J gene: TRBJ2-7; clone size: -; V gene: TRBV6-5
CDR3 protein: CASSWTEDYTYNEQFF; CDR3 DNA: TGCGCCAGCAGCTGGACAGAGGATTACACCTACAATGAGCAGTTCTTC; D gene: -; J gene: TRBJ2-1; clone size: -; V gene: TRBV5-1
CDR3 protein: CASRGLANEKLFF; CDR3 DNA: TGTGCAAGCAGGGGTTTGGCTAATGAAAAACTGTTTTTT; D gene: -; J gene: TRBJ1-4; clone size: -; V gene: TRBV12-5
CDR3 protein: CASSPSGRANTGELFF; CDR3 DNA: TGTGCCAGTAGTCCTAGCGGGAGGGCGAACACCGGGGAGCTGTTTTTT; D gene: TRBD2; J gene: TRBJ2-2; clone size: -; V gene: TRBV19
CDR3 protein: CASSQAVSVTGFGETQYF; CDR3 DNA: TGTGCCAGCAGCCAAGCGGTTTCCGTGACAGGGTTCGGAGAGACCCAGTACTTC; D gene: TRBD1; J gene: TRBJ2-5; clone size: -; V gene: TRBV3-1/TRBV3-2
CDR3 protein: CASSQMGVAGELFF; CDR3 DNA: TGTGCCAGCAGCCAAATGGGAGTAGCCGGGGAGCTGTTTTTT; D gene: -; J gene: TRBJ2-2; clone size: -; V gene: TRBV7-2
CDR3 protein: CASSEKFGGEQYF; CDR3 DNA: TGTGCCAGCAGTGAAAAGTTCGGAGGCGAGCAGTACTTC; D gene: -; J gene: TRBJ2-7; clone size: -; V gene: TRBV6-1
CDR3 protein: CASSYHRSNTGELFF; CDR3 DNA: TGTGCCAGCAGTTACCACAGGTCCAACACCGGGGAGCTGTTTTTT; D gene: -; J gene: TRBJ2-2; clone size: -; V gene: TRBV6-5
CDR3 protein: CASSQQGVYGYTF; CDR3 DNA: TGTGCCAGCAGCCAACAGGGTGTCTATGGCTACACCTTC; D gene: -; J gene: TRBJ1-2; clone size: -; V gene: TRBV9
CDR3 protein: CARPPGRACVHEQFF; CDR3 DNA: TGCGCCCGACCTCCCGGGAGGGCCTGTGTCCATGAGCAGTTCTTC; D gene: TRBD2; J gene: TRBJ2-1; clone size: -; V gene: TRBV23-1
CDR3 protein: CASSGLPPPYEQYF; CDR3 DNA: TGTGCCAGTTCGGGACTTCCACCCCCCTACGAGCAGTACTTC; D gene: -; J gene: TRBJ2-7; clone size: once; V gene: TRBV19
CDR3 protein: CASSIGGSQDTQYF; CDR3 DNA: TGTGCCAGTAGTATAGGCGGGAGCCAAGATACGCAGTATTTT; D gene: TRBD2; J gene: TRBJ2-3; clone size: -; V gene: TRBV19
CDR3 protein: CASSEAAGRVRGYTF; CDR3 DNA: TGTGCCAGCAGTGAAGCGGCGGGTCGCGTCCGAGGCTACACCTTC; D gene: -; J gene: TRBJ1-2; clone size: once; V gene: TRBV6-1
CDR3 protein: CASSQERHGDEQFF; CDR3 DNA: TGCGCCAGCAGCCAAGAGAGACACGGGGATGAGCAGTTCTTC; D gene: -; J gene: TRBJ2-1; clone size: -; V gene: TRBV4-1
CDR3 protein: CASSLLGDTYNEQFF; CDR3 DNA: TGTGCCAGCTCACTTTTGGGGGACACCTACAATGAGCAGTTCTTC; D gene: -; J gene: TRBJ2-1; clone size: -; V gene: TRBV18
CDR3 protein: CASSEEAGFGEQYF; CDR3 DNA: TGTGCCAGCAGTGAAGAAGCAGGGTTCGGCGAGCAGTACTTC; D gene: -; J gene: TRBJ2-7; clone size: -; V gene: TRBV2
CDR3 protein: CASSILAKAFF; CDR3 DNA: TGTGCCAGTAGTATTCTGGCAAAAGCTTTCTTT; D gene: -; J gene: TRBJ1-1; clone size: -; V gene: TRBV19
CDR3 protein: CASSRGTSGRGETQYF; CDR3 DNA: TGTGCCAGCAGCCGTGGGACTAGCGGGAGGGGAGAGACCCAGTACTTC; D gene: TRBD2; J gene: TRBJ2-5; clone size: -; V gene: TRBV5-4
CDR3 protein: CASKKTGAKSYEQYF; CDR3 DNA: TGTGCCAGCAAAAAGACAGGGGCCAAATCCTACGAGCAGTACTTC; D gene: TRBD1; J gene: TRBJ2-7; clone size: -; V gene: TRBV6-5
CDR3 protein: CASRGTVNNQPQHF; CDR3 DNA: TGTGCCAGCAGGGGGACAGTCAACAATCAGCCCCAGCATTTT; D gene: TRBD1; J gene: TRBJ1-5; clone size: -; V gene: TRBV2
CDR3 protein: CASSRDRGPTQPQHF; CDR3 DNA: TGTGCCAGCAGTCGGGACAGGGGTCCCACTCAGCCCCAGCATTTT; D gene: TRBD1; J gene: TRBJ1-5; clone size: -; V gene: TRBV6-5
CDR3 protein: CASSIDSGPGSNEKLFF; CDR3 DNA: TGTGCCAGTAGTATAGATAGCGGGCCAGGATCAAATGAAAAACTGTTTTTT; D gene: -; J gene: TRBJ1-4; clone size: -; V gene: TRBV19
CDR3 protein: CASRGQSSGSVNEQFF; CDR3 DNA: TGTGCCAGTCGGGGACAGTCTAGCGGGAGCGTCAATGAGCAGTTCTTC; D gene: TRBD2; J gene: TRBJ2-1; clone size: -; V gene: TRBV6-4
CDR3 protein: CASSPPGSTQETQYF; CDR3 DNA: TGTGCCAGCTCACCACCGGGCAGCACACAAGAGACCCAGTACTTC; D gene: -; J gene: TRBJ2-5; clone size: once; V gene: TRBV18